This record concerns one TCR beta chain sequence. Its antigen is unknown. The authors made TCR cDNA by 5'RACE template switching, adding a universal primer site and UMIs. One entry per CDR3 protein results from TCRdb running MiXCR on the 5' RACE reads. The sample carries roughly 63,000 distinct CDR3 sequences, around 7.4% recorded once. The data originate from a study of T cells after yellow fever vaccination. Study overall: Preparation used SMART-Seq v4 Ultra Low Input for the low-cell-number fractions.

Study conclusions and caveats: Contamination of FACS-sorted repertoires by abundant clonotypes from the bulk population could occur. Reappearing after the booster were most of the clones from primary vaccination (approximately 96% CD4, 85% to 90% CD8).

The germline V gene encodes CDR1 MDHEN and CDR2 SYDVKM. The length of the CDR3 is 17 residues. V was clipped by 3 bases and J by 0 bases, with 12 bases between them. The chain links TRBV28 to TRBJ2-6; D might be TRBD1 (6 bases). The TCR was taken from a man between 25 and 39 years old who received the YFV17D yellow fever vaccine. The sample was CD8+ T cells sorted from PBMCs, taken 15 days after the yellow fever booster vaccination. The CDR3 here is CASSFPTGPSGANVLTF. In DNA form, the CDR3 reads TGTGCCAGCAGTTTTCCGACAGGCCCCTCTGGGGCCAACGTCCTGACTTTC.